Shown below are 5 T cell receptor beta chains from a single sample sequenced in a study of early T cells in non-severe SARS-CoV-2 infection. Via MiXCR, TCRdb re-called the 5' RACE reads, giving one row per CDR3 protein. Of about 77,000 distinct CDR3 sequences listed, over 9% are singletons. Sequenced: whole blood. Source of these receptors: an adult who was a healthcare worker with PCR-confirmed SARS-CoV-2 infection or an uninfected control (not recorded which).

This chain connects TRBV5-1 to TRBJ2-1; TRBD2 is a possible D gene (5 bases). Germline CDR1 reads SGHRS; CDR2 reads YFSETQ. V shed 3 bases and J shed 0 bases, with 16 bases lying between them. This CDR3 is 17 amino acids long. CDR3 DNA sequence: TGCGCCAGCAGCTCTTTCCAACTAGTAACCTCCTACAATGAGCAGTTCTTC. Translation: CASSSFQLVTSYNEQFF.

The gene calls are TRBV20-1 and TRBJ2-1; D remains ambiguous. CDR3 length: 13 amino acids. Trimming shortened V by 6 bases and J by 8 bases, and 17 bases separated the two germline ends. Looked up from germline, CDR1 is DFQATT and CDR2 is SNEGSKA (reference sequence). This CDR3 is CSALTDRWYEQFF. The CDR3 region has the DNA TGCAGTGCGTTGACCGATAGGTGGTATGAGCAGTTCTTC.

This clonotype occurred many times. The chain uses TRBV5-4 and TRBJ1-1; 7 bases agree with TRBD1. After removal of 4 bases from V and 5 bases from J, the junction contained 5 bases not matched to a gene. Germline V lookup: CDR1 SGHNT, CDR2 YYREEE (reference sequence). The CDR3 runs 13 residues. CDR3 DNA sequence: TGTGCCAGCAGCGTTCGGGACAGAACTGAAGCTTTCTTT. Its translation is CASSVRDRTEAFF.

Only a few counts were recorded for this clonotype. The CDR3 loop is CSVGLAGRYEQYF. The CDR3 coding sequence is TGCAGCGTTGGACTAGCGGGACGGTACGAGCAGTACTTC. This sequence joins TRBV29-1 and TRBJ2-7; 11 nucleotides line up with TRBD2. CDR1 is SQVTM and CDR2 is ANQGSEA in the germline V gene. V was pared by 4 bases and J by 4 bases, with 3 bases of the junction left unmatched. The CDR3 covers 13 residues.

This clonotype was counted between two and nine times. The CDR3 region is CASRSPGLAYNEQFF. The CDR3 bases are TGTGCCAGCAGATCTCCGGGACTAGCGTACAATGAGCAGTTCTTC. This chain links TRBV7-2 with TRBJ2-1; TRBD2 agrees at 10 bases. The germline CDR1 and CDR2 sequences are SGHTA and FQGNSA. V was pared by 6 bases and J by 4 bases, with 6 bases of the junction left unmatched. This CDR3 spans 15 amino acids.